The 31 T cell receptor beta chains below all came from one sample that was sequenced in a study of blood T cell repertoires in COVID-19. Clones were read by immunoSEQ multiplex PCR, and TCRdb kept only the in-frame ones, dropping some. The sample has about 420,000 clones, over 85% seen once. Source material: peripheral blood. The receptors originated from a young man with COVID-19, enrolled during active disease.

The CDR3 DNA is TGTGCCACCAGCAGAGATTCCCGAAGGGGGAGGGATGAGCAGTTCTTC. The encoded protein is CATSRDSRRGRDEQFF. This rearrangement joins TRBV15 to TRBJ2-1; TRBD2 might be the D (7 bases). V lost 0 bases, J lost 8 bases, and 17 bases lay in between. Germline-derived CDR1 and CDR2 are LNHNV and YYDKDF (reference sequence). This CDR3 has 16 amino acids.

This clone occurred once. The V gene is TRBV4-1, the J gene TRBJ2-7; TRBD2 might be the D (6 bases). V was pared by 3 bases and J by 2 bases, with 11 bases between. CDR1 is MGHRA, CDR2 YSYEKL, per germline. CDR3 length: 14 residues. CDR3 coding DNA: TGCGCCAGCAGCCAGGGGGGACTGCCCTACGAGCAGTACTTC. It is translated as CASSQGGLPYEQYF.

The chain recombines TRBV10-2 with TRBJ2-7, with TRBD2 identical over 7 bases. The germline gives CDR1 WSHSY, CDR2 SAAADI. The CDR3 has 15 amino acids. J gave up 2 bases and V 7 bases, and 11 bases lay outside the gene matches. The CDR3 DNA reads TGCGCCAGCATCTTAGGTCCGGGACTACCCTACGAGCAGTACTTC. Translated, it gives CASILGPGLPYEQYF.

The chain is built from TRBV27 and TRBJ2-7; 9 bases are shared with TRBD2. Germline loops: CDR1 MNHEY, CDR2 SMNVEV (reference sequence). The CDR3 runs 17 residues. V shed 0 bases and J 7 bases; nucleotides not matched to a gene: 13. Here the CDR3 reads CASSLSGSSGRLLEQYF. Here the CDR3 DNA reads TGTGCCAGCAGTTTATCGGGATCGAGCGGGAGGTTGTTAGAGCAGTACTTC.

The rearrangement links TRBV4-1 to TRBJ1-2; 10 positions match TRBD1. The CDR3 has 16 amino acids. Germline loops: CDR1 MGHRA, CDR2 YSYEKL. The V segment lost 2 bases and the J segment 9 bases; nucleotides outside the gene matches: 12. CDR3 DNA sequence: TGCGCCAGCAGCCAACCGAGACAGGGGGCTTGGAGGAGCTACACCTTC. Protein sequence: CASSQPRQGAWRSYTF.

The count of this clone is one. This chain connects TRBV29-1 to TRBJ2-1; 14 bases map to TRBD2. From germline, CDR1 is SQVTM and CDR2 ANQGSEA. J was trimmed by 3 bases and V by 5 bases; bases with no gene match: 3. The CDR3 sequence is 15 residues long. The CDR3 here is CSVCGTSGSYNEQFF. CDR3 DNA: TGCAGCGTTTGTGGGACTAGCGGGAGCTACAATGAGCAGTTCTTC.

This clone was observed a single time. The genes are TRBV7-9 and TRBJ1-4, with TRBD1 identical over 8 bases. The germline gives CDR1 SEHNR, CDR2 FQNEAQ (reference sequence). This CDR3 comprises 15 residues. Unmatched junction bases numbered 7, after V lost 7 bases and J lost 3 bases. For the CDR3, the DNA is TGTGCCAGCAAGCCTAACAGGGGGTCTAATGAAAAACTGTTTTTT. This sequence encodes CASKPNRGSNEKLFF.

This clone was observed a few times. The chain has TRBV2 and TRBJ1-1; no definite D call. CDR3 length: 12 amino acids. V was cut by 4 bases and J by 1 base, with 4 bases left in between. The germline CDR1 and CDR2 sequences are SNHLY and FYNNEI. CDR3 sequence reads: CASSVANTEAFF. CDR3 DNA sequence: TGTGCCAGCAGTGTGGCGAACACTGAAGCTTTCTTT.

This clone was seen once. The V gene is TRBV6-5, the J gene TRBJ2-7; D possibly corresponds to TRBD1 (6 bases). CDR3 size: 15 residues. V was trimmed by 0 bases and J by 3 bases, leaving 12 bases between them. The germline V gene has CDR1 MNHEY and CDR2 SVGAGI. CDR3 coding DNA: TGTGCCAGCAGTTACTCACAGGGTAGAGGCTACGAGCAGTACTTC. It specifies CASSYSQGRGYEQYF.

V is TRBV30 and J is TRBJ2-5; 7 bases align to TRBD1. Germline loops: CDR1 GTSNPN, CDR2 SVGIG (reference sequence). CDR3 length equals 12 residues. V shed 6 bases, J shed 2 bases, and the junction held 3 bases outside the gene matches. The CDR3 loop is CACEQGQETQYF. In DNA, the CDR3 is TGTGCCTGCGAACAGGGGCAAGAGACCCAGTACTTC.

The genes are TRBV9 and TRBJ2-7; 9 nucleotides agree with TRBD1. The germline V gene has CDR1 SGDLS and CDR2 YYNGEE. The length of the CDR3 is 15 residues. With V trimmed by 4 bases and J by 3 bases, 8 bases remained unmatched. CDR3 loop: CASSLQGDRDYEQYF. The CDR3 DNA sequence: TGTGCCAGCAGCCTCCAAGGGGACAGGGACTACGAGCAGTACTTC.

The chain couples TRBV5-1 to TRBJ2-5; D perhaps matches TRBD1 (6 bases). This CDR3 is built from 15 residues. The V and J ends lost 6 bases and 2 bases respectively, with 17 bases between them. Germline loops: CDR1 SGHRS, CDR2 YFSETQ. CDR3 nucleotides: TGCGCCAGCACTAAACTGCAGGGACAACAAGAGACCCAGTACTTC. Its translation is CASTKLQGQQETQYF.

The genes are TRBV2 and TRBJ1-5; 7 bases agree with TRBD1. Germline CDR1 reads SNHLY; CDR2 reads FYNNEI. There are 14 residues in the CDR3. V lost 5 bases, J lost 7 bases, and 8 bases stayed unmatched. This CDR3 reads CASSPRTGRQPQHF. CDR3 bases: TGTGCCAGCAGTCCACGGACAGGTAGGCAGCCCCAGCATTTT.

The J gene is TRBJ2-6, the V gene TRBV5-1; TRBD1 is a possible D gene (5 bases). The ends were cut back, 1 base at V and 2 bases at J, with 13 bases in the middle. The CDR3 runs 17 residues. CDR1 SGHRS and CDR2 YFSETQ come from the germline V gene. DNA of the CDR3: TGCGCCAGCAGCTTGTCAGCAGGGATCACTGGGGCCAACGTCCTGACTTTC. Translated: CASSLSAGITGANVLTF.

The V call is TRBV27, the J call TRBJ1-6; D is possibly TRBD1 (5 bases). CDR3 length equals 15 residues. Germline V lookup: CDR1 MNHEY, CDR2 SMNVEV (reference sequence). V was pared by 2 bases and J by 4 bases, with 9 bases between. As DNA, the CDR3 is TGTGCCAGCAGTTTAAAGGGGTGGTATAATTCACCCCTCCACTTT. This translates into CASSLKGWYNSPLHF.

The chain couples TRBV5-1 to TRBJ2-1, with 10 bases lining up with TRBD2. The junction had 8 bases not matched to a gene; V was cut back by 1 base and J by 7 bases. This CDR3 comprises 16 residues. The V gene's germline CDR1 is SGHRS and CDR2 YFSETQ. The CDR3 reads CASSLIIGTSVNEQFF. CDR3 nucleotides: TGCGCCAGCAGCTTGATCATTGGGACTAGCGTTAATGAGCAGTTCTTC. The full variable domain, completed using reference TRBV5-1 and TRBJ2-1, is KAGVTQTPRYLIKTRGQQVTLSCSPISGHRSVSWYQQTPGQGLQFLFEYFSETQRNKGNFPGRFSGRQFSNSRSEMNVSTLELGDSALYLCASSLIIGTSVNEQFFGPGTRLTVL.

CDR3 region: CASRGGGNSPLHF. The CDR3 DNA reads TGTGCCAGCAGGGGTGGGGGGAATTCACCCCTCCACTTT. This chain links TRBV6-5 with TRBJ1-6, with D possibly being TRBD1 (5 bases). This CDR3 has 13 residues. The ends were cut back, 6 bases at V and 7 bases at J, with 10 bases in the middle. The V gene's germline CDR1 is MNHEY and CDR2 SVGAGI.

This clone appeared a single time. For the CDR3, the DNA is TGTGCCAGCAGCTTAGATTACCGGGGAAGGAATTCACCCCTCCACTTT. The encoded protein is CASSLDYRGRNSPLHF. The chain employs TRBV7-2 and TRBJ1-6; no clear D. The CDR3 loop spans 16 amino acids. CDR1 and CDR2 from the germline V gene are SGHTA and FQGNSA. Deletions cut 1 base from V and 7 bases from J, with 14 bases between.

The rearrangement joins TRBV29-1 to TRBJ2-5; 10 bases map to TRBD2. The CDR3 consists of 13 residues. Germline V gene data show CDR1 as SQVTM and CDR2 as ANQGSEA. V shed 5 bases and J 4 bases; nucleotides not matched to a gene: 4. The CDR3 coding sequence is TGCAGCGTTCGAGCGGGAGGGTCAGAGACCCAGTACTTC. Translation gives CSVRAGGSETQYF.

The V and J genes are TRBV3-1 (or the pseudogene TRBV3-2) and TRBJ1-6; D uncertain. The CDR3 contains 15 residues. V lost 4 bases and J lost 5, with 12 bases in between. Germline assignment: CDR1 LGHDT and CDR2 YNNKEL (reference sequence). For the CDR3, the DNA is TGTGCCAGCAGCCGTGATGTACTCAATAATTCACCCCTCCACTTT. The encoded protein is CASSRDVLNNSPLHF.

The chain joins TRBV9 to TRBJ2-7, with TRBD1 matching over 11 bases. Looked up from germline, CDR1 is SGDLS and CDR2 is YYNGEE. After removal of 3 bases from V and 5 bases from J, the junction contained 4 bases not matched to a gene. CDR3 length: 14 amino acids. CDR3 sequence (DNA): TGTGCCAGCAGCGCGGGGACAGGGGGAAACGAGCAGTACTTC. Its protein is CASSAGTGGNEQYF.

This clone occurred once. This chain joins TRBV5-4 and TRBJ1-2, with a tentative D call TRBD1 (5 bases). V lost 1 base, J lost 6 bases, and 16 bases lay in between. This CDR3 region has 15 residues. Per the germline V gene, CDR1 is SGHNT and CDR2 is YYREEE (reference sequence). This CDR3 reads CASSLRGRVIDGYTF. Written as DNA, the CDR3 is TGTGCCAGCAGCTTGCGTGGCAGGGTTATCGATGGCTACACCTTC.

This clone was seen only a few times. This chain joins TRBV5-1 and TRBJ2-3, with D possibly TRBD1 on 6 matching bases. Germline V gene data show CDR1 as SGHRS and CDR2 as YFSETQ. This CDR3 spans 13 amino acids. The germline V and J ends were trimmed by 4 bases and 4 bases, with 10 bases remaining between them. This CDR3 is CASSGGSADTQYF. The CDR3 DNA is TGCGCCAGCAGCGGGGGCTCAGCAGATACGCAGTATTTT. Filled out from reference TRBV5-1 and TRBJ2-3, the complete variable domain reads KAGVTQTPRYLIKTRGQQVTLSCSPISGHRSVSWYQQTPGQGLQFLFEYFSETQRNKGNFPGRFSGRQFSNSRSEMNVSTLELGDSALYLCASSGGSADTQYFGPGTRLTVL.

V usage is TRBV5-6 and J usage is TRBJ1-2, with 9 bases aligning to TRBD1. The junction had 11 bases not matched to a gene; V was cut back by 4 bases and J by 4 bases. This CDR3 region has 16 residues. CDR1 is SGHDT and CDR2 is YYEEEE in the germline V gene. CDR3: CASSPSDRGPFYGYTF. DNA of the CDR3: TGTGCCAGCAGCCCTTCGGACAGGGGACCGTTCTATGGCTACACCTTC.

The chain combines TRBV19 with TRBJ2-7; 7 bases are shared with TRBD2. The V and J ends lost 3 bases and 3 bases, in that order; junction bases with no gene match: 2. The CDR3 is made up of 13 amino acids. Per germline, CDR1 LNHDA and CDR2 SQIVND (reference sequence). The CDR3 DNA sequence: TGTGCCAGTAGTATCGGGGGGATCTACGAGCAGTACTTC. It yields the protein CASSIGGIYEQYF.

The CDR3: CASNPTDNFYEQYF. The DNA for the CDR3 is TGTGCCAGCAATCCCACAGACAACTTCTACGAGCAGTACTTC. The gene calls are TRBV27 and TRBJ2-7; no clear D. Germline assignment: CDR1 MNHEY and CDR2 SMNVEV (reference sequence). This CDR3 has 14 residues. The ends were cut back, 7 bases at V and 3 bases at J, with 16 bases in the middle.

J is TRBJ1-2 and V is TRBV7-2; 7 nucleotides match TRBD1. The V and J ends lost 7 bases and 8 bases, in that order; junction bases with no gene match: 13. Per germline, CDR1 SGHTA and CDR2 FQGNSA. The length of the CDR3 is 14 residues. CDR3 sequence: CASTSRTWDRGYTF. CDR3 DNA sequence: TGTGCCAGCACCTCACGAACATGGGACAGAGGCTACACCTTC.

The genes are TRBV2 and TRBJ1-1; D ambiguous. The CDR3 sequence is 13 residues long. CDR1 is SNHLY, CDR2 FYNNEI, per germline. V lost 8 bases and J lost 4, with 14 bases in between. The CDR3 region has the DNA TGTGCCAGCTACCCCGCCGGTAGCACTGAAGCTTTCTTT. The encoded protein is CASYPAGSTEAFF.

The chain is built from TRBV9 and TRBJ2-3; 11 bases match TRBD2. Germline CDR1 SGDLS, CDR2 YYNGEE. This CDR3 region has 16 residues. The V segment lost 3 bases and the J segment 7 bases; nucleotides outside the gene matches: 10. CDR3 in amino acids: CASSALAGAGLNTQYF. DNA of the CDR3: TGTGCCAGCAGCGCACTAGCGGGGGCCGGCTTAAATACGCAGTATTTT.

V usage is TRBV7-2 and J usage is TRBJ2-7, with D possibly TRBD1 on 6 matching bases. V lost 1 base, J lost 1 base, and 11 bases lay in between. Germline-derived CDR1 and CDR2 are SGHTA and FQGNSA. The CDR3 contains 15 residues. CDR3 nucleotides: TGTGCCAGCAGCTTAGGGCCAGGGGAGTCCTACGAGCAGTACTTC. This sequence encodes CASSLGPGESYEQYF.

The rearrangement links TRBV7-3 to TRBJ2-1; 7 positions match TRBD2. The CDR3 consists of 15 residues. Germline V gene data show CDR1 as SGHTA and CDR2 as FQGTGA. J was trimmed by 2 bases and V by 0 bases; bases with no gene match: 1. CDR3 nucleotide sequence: TGTGCCAGCAGCTTAACCAGCGGGGCCTACAATGAGCAGTTCTTC. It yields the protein CASSLTSGAYNEQFF.